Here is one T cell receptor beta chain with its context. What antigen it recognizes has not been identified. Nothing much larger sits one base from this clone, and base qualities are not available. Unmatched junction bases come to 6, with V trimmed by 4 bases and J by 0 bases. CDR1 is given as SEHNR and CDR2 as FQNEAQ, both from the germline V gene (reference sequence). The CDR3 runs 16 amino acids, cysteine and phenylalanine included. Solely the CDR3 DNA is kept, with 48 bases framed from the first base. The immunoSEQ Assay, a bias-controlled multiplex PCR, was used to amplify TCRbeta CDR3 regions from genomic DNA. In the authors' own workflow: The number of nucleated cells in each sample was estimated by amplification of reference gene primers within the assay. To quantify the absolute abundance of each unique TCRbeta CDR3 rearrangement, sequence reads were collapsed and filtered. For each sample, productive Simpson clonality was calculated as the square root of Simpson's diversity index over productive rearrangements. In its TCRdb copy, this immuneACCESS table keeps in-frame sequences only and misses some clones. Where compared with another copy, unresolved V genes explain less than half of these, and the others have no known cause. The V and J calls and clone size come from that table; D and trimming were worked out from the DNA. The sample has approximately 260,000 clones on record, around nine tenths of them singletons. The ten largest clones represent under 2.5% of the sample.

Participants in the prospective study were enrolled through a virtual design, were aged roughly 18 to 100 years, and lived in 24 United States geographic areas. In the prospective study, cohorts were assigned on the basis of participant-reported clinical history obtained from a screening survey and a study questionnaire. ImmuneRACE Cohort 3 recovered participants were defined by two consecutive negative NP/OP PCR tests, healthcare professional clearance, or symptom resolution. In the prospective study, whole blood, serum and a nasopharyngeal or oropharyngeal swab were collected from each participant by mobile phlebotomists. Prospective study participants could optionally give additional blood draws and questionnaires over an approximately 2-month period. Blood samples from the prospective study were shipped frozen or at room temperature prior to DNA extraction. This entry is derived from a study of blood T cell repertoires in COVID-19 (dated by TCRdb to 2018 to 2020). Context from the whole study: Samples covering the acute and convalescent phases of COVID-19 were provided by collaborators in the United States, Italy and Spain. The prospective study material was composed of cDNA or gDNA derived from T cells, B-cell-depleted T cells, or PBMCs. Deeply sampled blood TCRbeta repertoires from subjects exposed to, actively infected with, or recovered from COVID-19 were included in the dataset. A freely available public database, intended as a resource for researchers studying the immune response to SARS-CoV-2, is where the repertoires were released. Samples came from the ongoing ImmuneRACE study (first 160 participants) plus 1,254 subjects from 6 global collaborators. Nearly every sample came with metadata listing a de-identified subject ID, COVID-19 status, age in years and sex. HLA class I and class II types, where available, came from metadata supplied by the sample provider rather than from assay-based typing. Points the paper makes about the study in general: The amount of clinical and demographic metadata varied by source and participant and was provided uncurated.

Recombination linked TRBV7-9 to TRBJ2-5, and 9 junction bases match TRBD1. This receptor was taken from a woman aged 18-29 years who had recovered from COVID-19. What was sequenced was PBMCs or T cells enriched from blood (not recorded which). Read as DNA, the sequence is TGTGCCAGCAGCTCTAGACAGGGGGTAGACCAAGAGACCCAGTACTTC. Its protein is CASSSRQGVDQETQYF.